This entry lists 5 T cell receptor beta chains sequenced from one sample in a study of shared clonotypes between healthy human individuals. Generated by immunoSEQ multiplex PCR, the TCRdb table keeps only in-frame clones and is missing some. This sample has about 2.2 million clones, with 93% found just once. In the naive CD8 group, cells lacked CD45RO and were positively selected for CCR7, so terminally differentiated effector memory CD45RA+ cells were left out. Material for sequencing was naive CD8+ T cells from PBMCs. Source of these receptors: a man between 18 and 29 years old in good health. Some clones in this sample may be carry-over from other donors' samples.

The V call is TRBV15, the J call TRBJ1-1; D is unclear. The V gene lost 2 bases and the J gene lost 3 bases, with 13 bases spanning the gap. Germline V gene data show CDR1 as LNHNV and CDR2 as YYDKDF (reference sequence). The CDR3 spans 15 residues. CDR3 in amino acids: CATSRNRPPDTEAFF. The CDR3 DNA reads TGTGCCACCAGCAGAAATAGACCCCCCGACACTGAAGCTTTCTTT.

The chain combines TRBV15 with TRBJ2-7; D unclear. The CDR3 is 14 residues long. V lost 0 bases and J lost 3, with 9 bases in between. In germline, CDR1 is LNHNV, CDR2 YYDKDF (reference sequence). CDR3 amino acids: CATSRDPPSYEQYF. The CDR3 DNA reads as TGTGCCACCAGCAGAGATCCGCCTAGCTACGAGCAGTACTTC. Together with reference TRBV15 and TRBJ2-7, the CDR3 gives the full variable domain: DAMVIQNPRYQVTQFGKPVTLSCSQTLNHNVMYWYQQKSSQAPKLLFHYYDKDFNNEADTPDNFQSRRPNTSFCFLDIRSPGLGDTAMYLCATSRDPPSYEQYFGPGTRLTVT.

CDR3 nucleotide sequence: TGTGCCAGCAGTAAAATTAGCGGGAGGGCCGCCAATGAGCAGTTCTTC. Amino acid sequence: CASSKISGRAANEQFF. This chain uses TRBV7-3 with TRBJ2-1, with TRBD2 matching over 11 bases. Germline-derived CDR1 and CDR2 are SGHTA and FQGTGA. CDR3 length: 16 residues. V shed 6 bases, J shed 6 bases, and the junction held 10 bases outside the gene matches. Filled out from reference TRBV7-3 and TRBJ2-1, the complete variable domain reads GAGVSQTPSNKVTEKGKYVELRCDPISGHTALYWYRQSLGQGPEFLIYFQGTGAADDSGLPNDRFFAVRPEGSVSTLKIQRTERGDSAVYLCASSKISGRAANEQFFGPGTRLTVL.

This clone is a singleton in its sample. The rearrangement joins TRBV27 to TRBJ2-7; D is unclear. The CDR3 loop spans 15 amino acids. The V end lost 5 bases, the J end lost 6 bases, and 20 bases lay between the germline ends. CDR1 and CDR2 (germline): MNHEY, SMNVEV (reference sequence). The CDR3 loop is CASSPQSWSLSEQYF. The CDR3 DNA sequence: TGTGCCAGCAGTCCCCAGTCGTGGTCCCTTTCCGAGCAGTACTTC.

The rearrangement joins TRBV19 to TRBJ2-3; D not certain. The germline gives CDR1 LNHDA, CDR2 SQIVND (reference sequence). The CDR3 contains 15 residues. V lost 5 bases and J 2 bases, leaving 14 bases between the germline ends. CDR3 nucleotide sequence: TGTGCCAGTAGTCACCGGGCCACCACCACAGATACGCAGTATTTT. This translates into CASSHRATTTDTQYF.